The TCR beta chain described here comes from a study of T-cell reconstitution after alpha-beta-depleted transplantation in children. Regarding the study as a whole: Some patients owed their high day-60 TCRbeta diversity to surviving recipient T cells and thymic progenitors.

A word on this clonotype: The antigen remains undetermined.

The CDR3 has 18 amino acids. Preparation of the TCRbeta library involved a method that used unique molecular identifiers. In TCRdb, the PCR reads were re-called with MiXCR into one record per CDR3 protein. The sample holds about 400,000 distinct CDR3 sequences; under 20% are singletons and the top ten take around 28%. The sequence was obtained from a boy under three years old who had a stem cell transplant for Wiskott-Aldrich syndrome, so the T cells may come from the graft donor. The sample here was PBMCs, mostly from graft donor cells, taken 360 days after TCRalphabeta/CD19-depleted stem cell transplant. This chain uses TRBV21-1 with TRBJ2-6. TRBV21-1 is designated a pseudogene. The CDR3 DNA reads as TGTGCCAGCAGCGCTACCCCAGGTAGCCCCTCTGGGGCCAACGTCCTGACTTTC. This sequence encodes CASSATPGSPSGANVLTF.